A single sample is the source of the 10 T cell receptor beta chains below, sequenced in a study of blood T cell repertoires in COVID-19. The method was immunoSEQ multiplex PCR; TCRdb's version includes in-frame clones alone and lacks a portion of them. The sample contains 35,000 to 50,000 clones, around 94% of which appear only once. The sample was peripheral blood. All receptors derive from a man aged 50-60 years with active COVID-19.

The J gene is TRBJ2-7, the V gene TRBV6-5, with D possibly matching TRBD1 (5 bases). This CDR3 comprises 14 residues. With 6 bases removed from V and 0 bases from J, the gap between germline ends came to 12 bases. The germline V gene has CDR1 MNHEY and CDR2 SVGAGI. CDR3 residues: CASRAGQGSYEQYF. In DNA, the CDR3 is TGTGCCAGCAGAGCCGGACAAGGCTCCTACGAGCAGTACTTC.

The V gene is TRBV28, the J gene TRBJ1-4, with no clear D. The germline V gene encodes CDR1 MDHEN and CDR2 SYDVKM. The CDR3 totals 13 residues. The V end was cut by 6 bases, the J end by 8 bases, with 13 bases between. This chain's CDR3 is CASRDYSREKLFF. Here the CDR3 DNA reads TGTGCCAGCAGGGACTACTCGAGGGAAAAACTGTTTTTT.

V is TRBV5-1 and J is TRBJ2-2; D unresolved. Trimming cost V 4 bases and J 0 bases, with 10 bases left between them. The germline CDR1 and CDR2 sequences are SGHRS and YFSETQ. The CDR3 has 15 residues. CDR3 sequence (DNA): TGCGCCAGCAGCGGAAGCGCTTCGAACACCGGGGAGCTGTTTTTT. Translating gives CASSGSASNTGELFF.

This sequence joins TRBV28 and TRBJ1-5; D unresolved. This CDR3 is built from 13 residues. CDR1 and CDR2 from the germline V gene are MDHEN and SYDVKM. The V and J ends lost 7 bases and 3 bases respectively, with 10 bases between them. The CDR3 protein is CASTIEDNQPQHF. DNA for the CDR3: TGTGCCAGCACAATCGAGGACAATCAGCCCCAGCATTTT.

The chain joins TRBV19 to TRBJ1-5; TRBD1 matches at 11 bases. V dropped 6 bases and J dropped 6; count of bases not matched to a gene: 10. Germline V gene sequence: CDR1 LNHDA, CDR2 SQIVND (reference sequence). The CDR3 extends over 16 amino acids. Here the CDR3 reads CASSGDRGDSGQPQHF. In DNA, the CDR3 is TGTGCCAGTAGCGGGGACAGGGGGGATTCAGGTCAGCCCCAGCATTTT.

This clone occurred once. The rearrangement joins TRBV7-9 to TRBJ2-1; 7 bases fit TRBD2. The germline V gene encodes CDR1 SEHNR and CDR2 FQNEAQ (reference sequence). The V and J ends lost 5 bases and 4 bases, in that order; junction bases with no gene match: 2. CDR3 length: 13 residues. The CDR3 bases are TGTGCCAGCAGCCCGGGGGGTTACAATGAGCAGTTCTTC. Translating it yields CASSPGGYNEQFF.

The chain uses TRBV28 and TRBJ2-1; D possibly corresponds to TRBD2 (6 bases). The CDR3 totals 15 residues. The V gene's germline CDR1 is MDHEN and CDR2 SYDVKM. Trimming left V 2 bases short and J 4 bases short, with 12 bases between. The DNA for the CDR3 is TGTGCCAGCAGTTTACTTAGGGACTCTTACAATGAGCAGTTCTTC. Amino acid sequence: CASSLLRDSYNEQFF.

This chain joins TRBV7-9 and TRBJ1-1, with D tentatively TRBD1 (6 bases). Between the trimmed V and J ends, which lost 4 bases and 4 bases, there was a span of 13 bases. Germline V gene data show CDR1 as SEHNR and CDR2 as FQNEAQ (reference sequence). The CDR3 is 14 amino acids. This CDR3 reads CASSYNRVGTEAFF. In DNA form, the CDR3 reads TGTGCCAGCAGCTACAACAGGGTTGGCACTGAAGCTTTCTTT.

The gene calls are TRBV18 and TRBJ2-3; 11 positions agree with TRBD2. With V trimmed by 5 bases and J by 4 bases, 5 bases remained unmatched. From germline, CDR1 is KGHSH and CDR2 LQKENI. This CDR3 region has 15 residues. This chain's CDR3 is CASSVLAGDADTQYF. DNA of the CDR3: TGTGCCAGCTCAGTACTAGCGGGAGACGCAGATACGCAGTATTTT.

This clone was recorded once. This rearrangement joins TRBV7-8 to TRBJ1-2; TRBD1 aligns across 8 bases. The V gene's germline CDR1 is SGHVS and CDR2 FQNEAQ. The CDR3 consists of 15 residues. V lost 5 bases, J lost 7 bases, and 12 bases stayed unmatched. The CDR3 nucleotides read TGTGCCAGCAGCAGACAAGCGGGACAGGAGATTGGCTACACCTTC. Amino acid sequence: CASSRQAGQEIGYTF.